This TCR beta chain was recovered during a study of molecular identifiers for immune sequencing clone quantification. This clonotype was seen a few times. Its specificity is not known. The germline gives CDR1 SNHLY, CDR2 FYNNEI. With V trimmed by 4 bases and J by 0 bases, 6 bases remained unmatched. The CDR3 has 16 residues. The study's findings and limits: Clones with over 20 RNA copies captured over 99% of effector molecules but under 1% of naive ones.

Using 10%, 30% or 50% RNA, naive CD8 libraries were derived from approximately 20,000 to 1,000,000 sorted cells. Sorted naive CD8 T cells were those defined as CD8+CD4-CCR7+CD45RA+. TCRdb called the PCR reads again in MiXCR, with one record for every CDR3 protein. In the table there are 55,000 to 75,000 distinct CDR3 sequences, 18% of which are singletons. The receptor was derived from a human donor in good health. Some libraries in this study had Jurkat cell RNA spiked in. Sequencing was done on a sample of naive CD8+ T cells from blood, with Jurkat cell RNA spiked in. Subset specified: FACS-sorted CD8+CD4-CCR7+CD45RA+ naive T cells. This chain connects TRBV2 to TRBJ2-7; TRBD2 aligns across 10 bases. The CDR3 coding sequence is TGTGCCAGCAGTGGGGGTGCTAGCGGGAGCTCCTACGAGCAGTACTTC. Translating gives CASSGGASGSSYEQYF.